The 9 T cell receptor beta chains below were found in one sample sequenced in a study of blood T cell repertoires in COVID-19. Measured with immunoSEQ multiplex PCR; TCRdb has only the in-frame clones, and not every one. The table records about 220,000 clones, 75% to 90% of them present only once. Sequences were obtained from peripheral blood. The source is a woman over 75 with COVID-19, enrolled during active disease.

V gene TRBV6-5 combines with J gene TRBJ2-7, with 10 positions matching TRBD2. V was pared by 3 bases and J by 2 bases, with 7 bases of the junction left unmatched. This CDR3 contains 16 residues. CDR1 is MNHEY, CDR2 SVGAGI, per germline. DNA of the CDR3: TGTGCCAGCAGTTATACAGGGACTAGCGACACCTACGAGCAGTACTTC. This sequence encodes CASSYTGTSDTYEQYF.

V usage is TRBV30 and J usage is TRBJ1-2; 10 bases are shared with TRBD1. Germline V CDR1 and CDR2: GTSNPN, SVGIG (reference sequence). Losses at the gene ends were 7 bases for V and 5 bases for J; bases not matched to a gene: 10. This CDR3 spans 14 amino acids. CDR3: CASRDRGRNYGYTF. CDR3 in DNA: TGTGCCTCCCGAGACAGGGGGCGTAATTATGGCTACACCTTC.

This chain uses TRBV27 with TRBJ1-5; unclear D gene. The length of the CDR3 is 13 residues. Trimming pared 4 bases from V and 3 bases from J, leaving 7 bases between. Germline CDR1 and CDR2: MNHEY and SMNVEV (reference sequence). The CDR3 is CASSSKINQPQHF. In DNA form, the CDR3 reads TGTGCCAGCAGTTCCAAAATCAATCAGCCCCAGCATTTT.

In DNA, the CDR3 is TGTGCCAGCATCCCTGGGGAGGGGCGTGGCGAGCAGTACTTC. This sequence encodes CASIPGEGRGEQYF. The chain carries TRBV7-9 and TRBJ2-7; 7 bases map to TRBD2. The germline gives CDR1 SEHNR, CDR2 FQNEAQ (reference sequence). This CDR3 comprises 14 residues. V was clipped by 7 bases and J by 6 bases; unmatched bases: 12.

The chain employs TRBV6-5 and TRBJ2-1; possible D gene TRBD2, 5 bases. V lost 8 bases and J lost 10, with 12 bases in between. Germline V gene sequence: CDR1 MNHEY, CDR2 SVGAGI. The CDR3 totals 11 residues. This chain's CDR3 is CASEGSREQFF. The CDR3 DNA sequence: TGTGCCAGCGAGGGTTCGAGGGAGCAGTTCTTC.

This sequence joins TRBV7-2 and TRBJ1-1, with a possible D match to TRBD1 (6 bases). Trimming took 4 bases from V and 11 from J, leaving 17 bases between them. CDR1 SGHTA and CDR2 FQGNSA come from the germline V gene. The CDR3 is made up of 13 amino acids. This chain's CDR3 is CASSSGEPAMAFF. Written as DNA, the CDR3 is TGTGCCAGCAGCTCAGGGGAGCCTGCCATGGCTTTCTTT.

V and J are TRBV4-3 and TRBJ1-4; 11 nucleotides line up with TRBD1. The CDR3 has 16 residues. The junction had 8 bases not matched to a gene; V was cut back by 0 bases and J by 11 bases. CDR1 and CDR2 (germline): LGHNA, YSLEER. CDR3 amino acids: CASSQDVGTGGEKLFF. The DNA for the CDR3 is TGCGCCAGCAGCCAAGATGTGGGGACAGGGGGTGAGAAACTGTTTTTT.

The chain links TRBV5-1 to TRBJ1-6; D is ambiguous. The CDR3 is 15 residues long. In germline, CDR1 is SGHRS, CDR2 YFSETQ. The V and J ends lost 0 bases and 0 bases respectively, with 4 bases between them. This CDR3 is CASSLESSYNSPLHF. Here the CDR3 DNA reads TGCGCCAGCAGCTTGGAGAGCTCCTATAATTCACCCCTCCACTTT.

This clone was detected only once. The CDR3 is CASSLQGGAPEAFF. The CDR3 DNA follows: TGTGCCAGCAGCTTACAGGGAGGGGCCCCTGAAGCTTTCTTT. The chain recombines TRBV7-9 with TRBJ1-1, with D maybe TRBD1 (5 bases). With 2 bases removed from V and 6 bases from J, the gap between germline ends came to 13 bases. Germline CDR1 SEHNR, CDR2 FQNEAQ (reference sequence). The CDR3 spans 14 residues.